This TCR beta chain stems from a study of spatial heterogeneity in lung cancer (dated by TCRdb to 2018 to 2020). Describing the broader study: More beta-chain than alpha-chain transcripts were consistently detected, likely reflecting higher beta-chain transcript abundance. At surgery, both alpha and beta chains were TCR-sequenced in roughly 230 tumor regions, about 64 matched nontumor lung samples and 56 PBMC samples. The study quantitatively compared TCR alpha and beta repertoires across multiple tumor regions, matched nontumor lung and blood in non-small cell lung cancer. In tumor regions, TCR transcript counts showed a strong correlation with a T cell transcriptional module score derived from matched bulk RNA-seq. Nonsynonymous mutation counts, determined by whole-exome sequencing of tumor tissue, were related to features of the TCR repertoire. In the raw uncorrected reads, each unique combination of TCR and UMI appeared on average more than ten times.

Library creation used 5' RACE. The listed sequencing device is NextSeq 500. In the TCR library protocol, a unique molecular identifier was attached to each TCR cDNA molecule so that PCR and sequencing errors could be corrected. The paper's processing steps were these. Decombinator tools were used for TCR identification, UMI-based error correction and CDR3 extraction. TCRs above a frequency of 2 per 1,000, corresponding to the top 1% of the tumor frequency distribution, were defined as expanded. Expanded tumor TCRs were classed as regional if statistically deemed absent (corrected P<0.05) from at least one tumor region, otherwise ubiquitous. Rényi diversity was computed with the R vegan package after subsampling each repertoire 100 times to 5,000 TCRs. CDR3 similarity networks were built from amino acid triplet string-kernel similarity, connecting CDR3s with pairwise similarity above 0.82. TCRdb redid the processing of the public reads, applying fastp at Q25 and MiXCR, and retained in-frame beta chains. Entries are consolidated by CDR3 protein sequence, retaining the most common genes and DNA. These V and J calls rely on TCRdb rather than the paper's analysis. The sample table records under 5,000 distinct CDR3 sequences; approximately 7% of these occur just once. 20% of the sample is held by the ten biggest clonotypes.

Within its sample, this clonotype is medium-sized (0.01 to 0.1%). The target of this receptor is not known. Base-call qualities are not available, and no considerably larger clone is one nucleotide away. This beta chain is off target for a library built for alpha chains, so its abundance means little. The time point label corresponds to: sample taken at primary tumor resection. Donors were around 71 patients with early-stage, untreated non-small cell lung cancer from the lung TRACERx cohort. Without any cell sorting, TCR sequencing was performed on whole RNA extracted either from tumor and nontumor lung tissue or from cryopreserved PBMC samples. Patients were selected for TCR sequencing only if sufficient RNA was available from at least two tumor regions. Tumor and adjacent nontumor lung specimens were reviewed by a lung pathologist before selection. Study-wide findings and limitations: The tumor nonsynonymous mutation count correlated with the number of expanded alpha and beta TCRs within the tumor. Estimated TCR-seq coverage of tumor T cells was only around 6.7% for alpha chains and around 13% for beta chains. Confirming at a functional level the hypothesis that regional TCRs recognize regional mutations was considered to require additional single-cell paired TCR alpha and beta sequencing. Counts of ubiquitous and regional expanded TCRs were found to correlate with counts of ubiquitous and regional nonsynonymous mutations, respectively.

The receptor was derived from a male donor with early-stage non-small cell lung cancer. The sample was lung tumor tissue, taken at surgery.

The DNA sequence is as follows: TGTGCCAGCAGTGCCCCGGGGATTGGTTCGCCCTACAATGAGCAGTTCTTC. Its coded protein is CASSAPGIGSPYNEQFF. This chain is built from TRBV6-1 and TRBJ2-1; D gene: possibly TRBD2, on 5 matching bases. The CDR3 measures 17 amino acids from cysteine to phenylalanine. Just the 51-base CDR3 DNA is kept, in frame starting at base 1. CDR1 and CDR2, per the germline V gene, are MNHNS and SASEGT. V sheds 4 bases and J sheds 2 bases, leaving 18 bases between their ends.